This T cell receptor beta chain was recorded in a study of T cells in women clearing cervical HPV infection. As for the study in general: Cases were women with histologically confirmed HPV16-related CIN3 or worse, including a couple of invasive cancers.

The germline gives CDR1 MNHNS, CDR2 SASEGT. The V segment lost 4 bases and the J segment 4 bases; nucleotides outside the gene matches: 4. This CDR3 contains 14 residues. Study-level results: Each sample's T-cell count was unknown, possibly confounding richness. Controls had more TRBV6-7 (approximately 0.15%) than cases (about 0.11%). Repertoire richness, not evenness, was significantly elevated in CIN3+ cases versus controls.

Assay used: immunoSEQ multiplex PCR; TCRdb lists only in-frame clones, some missing. This table lists around 39,000 clones. With regard to this clone: Its matching antigen is unknown. The read stops 3 residues short of the end of the CDR3; the missing end is completed from the germline J gene.

J is TRBJ1-2 and V is TRBV6-1; 9 nucleotides agree with TRBD1. The sample consisted of blood buffy coat. The sequence was obtained from a woman between 18 and 75 years old with a cervical HPV16 infection that either progressed to CIN3+ or cleared (not recorded which). The CDR3 bases that were read are TGTGCCAGCAGTGTACAGGGGGCGAGCTATGGC. Protein sequence: CASSVQGASYG. The full-length CDR3 reads as CASSVQGASYGYTF.